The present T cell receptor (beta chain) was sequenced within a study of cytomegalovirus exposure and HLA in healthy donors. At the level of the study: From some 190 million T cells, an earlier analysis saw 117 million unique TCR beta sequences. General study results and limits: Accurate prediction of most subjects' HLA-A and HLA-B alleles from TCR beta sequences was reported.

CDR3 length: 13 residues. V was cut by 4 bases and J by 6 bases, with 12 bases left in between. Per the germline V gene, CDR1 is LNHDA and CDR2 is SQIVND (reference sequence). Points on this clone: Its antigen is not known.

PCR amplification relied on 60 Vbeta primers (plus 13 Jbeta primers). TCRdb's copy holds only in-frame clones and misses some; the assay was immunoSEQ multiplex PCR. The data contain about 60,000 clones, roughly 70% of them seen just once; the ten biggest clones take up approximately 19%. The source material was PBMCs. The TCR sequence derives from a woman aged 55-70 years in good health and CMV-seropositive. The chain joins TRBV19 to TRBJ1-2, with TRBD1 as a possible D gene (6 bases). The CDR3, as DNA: TGTGCCAGTAGTACCCAGGGGAGACATGGCTACACCTTC. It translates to CASSTQGRHGYTF.